These 6 T cell receptor beta chains were all obtained from the same sample, sequenced in a study of CD8+ T cells in alopecia areata. RNA extraction was followed by reverse transcription into cDNA, which acted as the sequencing template. Only in-frame clones appear in the TCRdb table, and some are missing; sequencing was by immunoSEQ multiplex PCR. The sample has 150,000 to 200,000 clones; roughly 63% are singletons. The material sequenced was CD4+ T cells sorted from blood, taken at week 0. All receptors derive from a human donor with alopecia areata.

The V call is TRBV5-1, the J call TRBJ2-5; unclear D gene. V was pared by 0 bases and J by 5 bases, with 11 bases between. Germline-derived CDR1 and CDR2 are SGHRS and YFSETQ. The CDR3 length is 14 residues. CDR3: CASSLAKVVETQYF. CDR3 nucleotide sequence: TGCGCCAGCAGCTTGGCCAAGGTAGTGGAGACCCAGTACTTC.

This rearrangement joins TRBV29-1 to TRBJ1-4; D gene ambiguous. Per the germline V gene, CDR1 is SQVTM and CDR2 is ANQGSEA. The CDR3 sequence is 12 residues long. The V gene lost 4 bases and the J gene lost 4 bases, with 7 bases spanning the gap. The CDR3 region is CSVAGDNEKLFF. The CDR3, as DNA: TGCAGCGTTGCCGGGGATAATGAAAAACTGTTTTTT.

This clone occurred a few times. The V call is TRBV27, the J call TRBJ1-2, with 8 bases identical to TRBD1. Germline V CDR1 and CDR2: MNHEY, SMNVEV (reference sequence). This CDR3 contains 15 residues. V shed 5 bases and J 7 bases; nucleotides not matched to a gene: 12. The CDR3: CASSPNARQGSGYTF. As DNA, the CDR3 is TGTGCCAGCAGTCCCAATGCTCGACAGGGGAGTGGCTACACCTTC.

The chain combines TRBV2 with TRBJ1-5, with D tentatively TRBD1 (5 bases). Per germline, CDR1 SNHLY and CDR2 FYNNEI. The CDR3 totals 14 residues. V shed 8 bases and J shed 0 bases, with 11 bases lying between them. This CDR3 reads CASGARYSNQPQHF. The CDR3, as DNA: TGTGCCAGCGGGGCGCGGTATAGCAATCAGCCCCAGCATTTT.

The table lists this clone with a few counts. The chain couples TRBV29-1 to TRBJ1-1; D remains ambiguous. The CDR3 loop spans 12 amino acids. V dropped 7 bases and J dropped 0 bases, with 9 bases sitting between them. CDR1 is SQVTM and CDR2 is ANQGSEA in the germline V gene. The CDR3 loop is CSAQSLNTEAFF. DNA for the CDR3: TGCAGCGCCCAGTCTTTGAACACTGAAGCTTTCTTT. Supplemented by reference TRBV29-1 and TRBJ1-1, the full variable domain reads SAVISQKPSRDICQRGTSLTIQCQVDSQVTMMFWYRQQPGQSLTLIATANQGSEATYESGFVIDKFPISRPNLTFSTLTVSNMSPEDSSIYLCSAQSLNTEAFFGQGTRLTVV.

The V call is TRBV19, the J call TRBJ1-2, with a tentative D call TRBD1 (6 bases). Germline values: CDR1 LNHDA, CDR2 SQIVND (reference sequence). This CDR3 is 15 amino acids long. The V gene lost 4 bases and the J gene lost 4 bases, with 16 bases spanning the gap. CDR3 DNA sequence: TGTGCCAGTAGTAGGCCGCAGGGGACTTCCTATGGCTACACCTTC. Its protein product is CASSRPQGTSYGYTF. Full variable domain (remainder filled in from reference TRBV19 and TRBJ1-2): DGGITQSPKYLFRKEGQNVTLSCEQNLNHDAMYWYRQDPGQGLRLIYYSQIVNDFQKGDIAEGYSVSREKKESFPLTVTSAQKNPTAFYLCASSRPQGTSYGYTFGSGTRLTVV.